This T cell receptor (beta chain) was sequenced for a study of Graves' ophthalmopathy and Graves' hyperthyroidism. Study-wide context: Ophthalmopathy not arising within 18 months of follow-up defined hyperthyroidism as stable. Overall study findings and caveats: Blood also harbored most expanded thyroid clonotypes above 0.001 frequency.

RNA transcripts provided the template for amplifying TCR beta CDR3 regions. HTBI primers primed a first-round RT-PCR, and a second-round multiplex PCR followed. In TCRdb, the multiplex PCR reads were re-called with MiXCR into one record per CDR3 protein. The sample yields approximately 1.2 million distinct CDR3 sequences, 35% to 40% seen once. Among the exclusions were patients with other autoimmune diseases, uncontrolled infections, pregnancy or lactation. The diagnostic workup employed clinical symptoms, serum thyroxine, TRAb, thyroid ultrasound and orbital computed tomography. In its sample, this clonotype was seen a few times. Its target is unknown. V was pared by 4 bases and J by 1 base, with 7 bases between. Germline V gene data show CDR1 as ENHRY and CDR2 as SYGVKD. The CDR3 spans 13 residues.

V gene TRBV10-3 combines with J gene TRBJ1-2, with D unresolved. Material for sequencing was peripheral blood or thyroid tissue (not recorded which). The receptor's source is an adult man with Graves' hyperthyroidism. CDR3: CAISAGVNYGYTF. DNA for the CDR3: TGTGCCATCAGTGCCGGGGTTAACTATGGCTACACCTTC.